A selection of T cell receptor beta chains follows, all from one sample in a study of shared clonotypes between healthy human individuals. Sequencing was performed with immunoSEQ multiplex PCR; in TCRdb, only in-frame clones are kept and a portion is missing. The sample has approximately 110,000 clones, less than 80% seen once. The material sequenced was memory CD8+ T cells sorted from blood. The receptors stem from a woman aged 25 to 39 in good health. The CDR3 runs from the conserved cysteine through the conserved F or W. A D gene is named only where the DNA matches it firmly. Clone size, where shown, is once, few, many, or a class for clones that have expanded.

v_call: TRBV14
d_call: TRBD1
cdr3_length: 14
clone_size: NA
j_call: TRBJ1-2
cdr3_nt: TGTGCCAGCAGCCGCTACAGGGGGGACTATGGCTACACCTTC
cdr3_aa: CASSRYRGDYGYTF

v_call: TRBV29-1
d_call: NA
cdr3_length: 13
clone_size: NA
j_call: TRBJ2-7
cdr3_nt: TGCAGCGTTGGGGCAGGGGAGGACAGCGAGCAGTACTTC
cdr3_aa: CSVGAGEDSEQYF

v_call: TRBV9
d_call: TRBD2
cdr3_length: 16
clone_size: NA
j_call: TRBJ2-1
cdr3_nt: TGTGCCAGCTCCCGACTAGCGGTGATCTCCTACAATGAGCAGTTCTTC
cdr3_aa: CASSRLAVISYNEQFF

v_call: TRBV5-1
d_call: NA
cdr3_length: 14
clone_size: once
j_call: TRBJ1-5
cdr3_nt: TGCGCCAGCAGGGGTGATGGGGCTAATCAGCCCCAGCATTTT
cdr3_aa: CASRGDGANQPQHF

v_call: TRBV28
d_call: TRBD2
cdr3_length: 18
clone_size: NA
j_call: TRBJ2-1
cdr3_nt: TGTGCCAGCAGTACCGGGACTAGCGGATCGAGCTCCTACAATGAGCAGTTCTTC
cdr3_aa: CASSTGTSGSSSYNEQFF

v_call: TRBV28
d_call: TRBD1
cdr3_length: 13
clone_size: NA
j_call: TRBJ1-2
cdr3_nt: TGTGCCAGCAGTAACAGGGGGAACTATGGCTACACCTTC
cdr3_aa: CASSNRGNYGYTF

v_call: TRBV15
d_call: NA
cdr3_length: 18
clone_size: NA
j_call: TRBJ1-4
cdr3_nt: TGTGCCACCAGCAGAGAAGGTGGGGGTTTTGGGTCTAATGAAAAACTGTTTTTT
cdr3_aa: CATSREGGGFGSNEKLFF

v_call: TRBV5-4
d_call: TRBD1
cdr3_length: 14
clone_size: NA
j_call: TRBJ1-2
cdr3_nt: TGTGCCAGCAGCTTGCAGGGGGCGGACTATGGCTACACCTTC
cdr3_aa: CASSLQGADYGYTF

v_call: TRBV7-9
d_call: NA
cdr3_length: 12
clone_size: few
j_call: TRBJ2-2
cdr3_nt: TGTGCCAGCAGATCACTAGAGTCGGAGCTGTTTTTT
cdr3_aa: CASRSLESELFF

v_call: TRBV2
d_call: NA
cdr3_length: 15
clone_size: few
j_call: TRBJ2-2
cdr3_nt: TGTGCCAGCAGCACCTCTAGCGCGGGCACCGGGGAGCTGTTTTTT
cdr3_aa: CASSTSSAGTGELFF

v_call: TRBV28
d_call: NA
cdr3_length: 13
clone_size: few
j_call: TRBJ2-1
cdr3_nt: TGTGCCAGCACAGGGGAGGCCTACAATGAGCAGTTCTTC
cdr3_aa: CASTGEAYNEQFF

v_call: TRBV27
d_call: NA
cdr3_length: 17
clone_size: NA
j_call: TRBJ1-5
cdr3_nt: TGTGCCAGCAGTTTGGGAGGGGCCCCTTATAGCAATCAGCCCCAGCATTTT
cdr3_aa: CASSLGGAPYSNQPQHF

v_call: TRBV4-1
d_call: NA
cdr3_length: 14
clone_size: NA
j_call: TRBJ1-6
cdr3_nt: TGCGCCAGCAGCCCGCCGGGAGATAATTCACCCCTCCACTTT
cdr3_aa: CASSPPGDNSPLHF

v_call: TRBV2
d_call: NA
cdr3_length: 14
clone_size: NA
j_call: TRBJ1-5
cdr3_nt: TGTGCCAGCAGTAACAGGTGGGGCAATCAGCCCCAGCATTTT
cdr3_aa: CASSNRWGNQPQHF

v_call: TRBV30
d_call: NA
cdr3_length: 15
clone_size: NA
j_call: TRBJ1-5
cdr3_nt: TGTGCCTGGAGCGAAAGTCCCCATAGCAATCAGCCCCAGCATTTT
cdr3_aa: CAWSESPHSNQPQHF

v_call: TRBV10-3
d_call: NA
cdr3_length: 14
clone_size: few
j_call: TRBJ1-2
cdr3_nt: TGTGCCATCAGTGATAGTCAGGGAAGATATGGCTACACCTTC
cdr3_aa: CAISDSQGRYGYTF

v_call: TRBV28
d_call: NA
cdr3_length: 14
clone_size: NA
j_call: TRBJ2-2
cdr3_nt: TGTGCCAGCAGTTTGACCAGTGAAGCCGGGGAGCTGTTTTTT
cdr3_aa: CASSLTSEAGELFF

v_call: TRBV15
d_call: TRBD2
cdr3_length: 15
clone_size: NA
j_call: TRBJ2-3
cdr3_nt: TGTGCCACCTCGGGGGGGGCAGTAAGCACAGATACGCAGTATTTT
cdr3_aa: CATSGGAVSTDTQYF

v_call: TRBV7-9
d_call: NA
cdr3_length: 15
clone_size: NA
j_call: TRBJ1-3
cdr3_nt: TGTGCCAGCAGCGGGAAAGCTCTCTCTGGAAACACCATATATTTT
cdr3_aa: CASSGKALSGNTIYF

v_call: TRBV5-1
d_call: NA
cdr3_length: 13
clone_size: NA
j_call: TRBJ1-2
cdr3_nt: TGCGCCAGCAGCCCCAGACAGTCGGGTGGCTACACCTTC
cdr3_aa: CASSPRQSGGYTF

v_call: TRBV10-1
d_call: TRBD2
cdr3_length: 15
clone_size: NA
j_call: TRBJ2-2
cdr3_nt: TGCGCCAGCAGTGAAGCAGGGAGGGAAACCGGGGAGCTGTTTTTT
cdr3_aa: CASSEAGRETGELFF

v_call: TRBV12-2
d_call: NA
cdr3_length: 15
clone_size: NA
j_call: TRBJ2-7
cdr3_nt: TGTGCAAGTCGCTTTCGGGCTAAGGGGGCCTTCGAGCAGTACTTC
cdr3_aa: CASRFRAKGAFEQYF

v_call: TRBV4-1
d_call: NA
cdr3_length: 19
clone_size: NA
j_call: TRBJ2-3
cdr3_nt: TGCGCCAGCAGCCAGGGCCGGGGCCGATACAGCCCTAGCACAGATACGCAGTATTTT
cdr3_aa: CASSQGRGRYSPSTDTQYF

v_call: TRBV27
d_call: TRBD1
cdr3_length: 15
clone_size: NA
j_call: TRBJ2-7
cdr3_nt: TGTGCCAGCAGTTTTTCCGGGACAGGGGGCTACGAGCAGTACTTC
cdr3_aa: CASSFSGTGGYEQYF

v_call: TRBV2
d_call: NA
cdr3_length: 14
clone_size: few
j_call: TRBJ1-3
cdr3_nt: TGTGCCAGCAGTCCCAGGGAATCCGGAAACACCATATATTTT
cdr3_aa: CASSPRESGNTIYF

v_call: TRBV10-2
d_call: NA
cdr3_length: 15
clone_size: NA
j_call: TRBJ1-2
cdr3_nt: TGCGCCAGCAGTGAGTGGGGGTGGGGGAACTATGGCTACACCTTC
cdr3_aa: CASSEWGWGNYGYTF

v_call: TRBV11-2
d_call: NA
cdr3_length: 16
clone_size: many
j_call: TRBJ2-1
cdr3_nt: TGTGCCAGCAGCTTAGGTCCAGGGGTAATTTGGAATGAGCAGTTCTTC
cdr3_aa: CASSLGPGVIWNEQFF

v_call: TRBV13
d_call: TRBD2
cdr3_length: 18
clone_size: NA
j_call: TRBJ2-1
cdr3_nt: TGTGCCAGCAGCTTATTCGGGGCGGGAGACTCAATCTACAATGAGCAGTTCTTC
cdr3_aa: CASSLFGAGDSIYNEQFF

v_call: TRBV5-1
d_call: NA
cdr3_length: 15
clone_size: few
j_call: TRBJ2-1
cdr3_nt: TGCGCCAGCAGCTTGAATCCTGGACCCTACAATGAGCAGTTCTTC
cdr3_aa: CASSLNPGPYNEQFF

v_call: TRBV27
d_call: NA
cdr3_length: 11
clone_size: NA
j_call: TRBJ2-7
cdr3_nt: TGTGCCAGCAGTCCCGGTTACGAGCAGTACTTC
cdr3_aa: CASSPGYEQYF

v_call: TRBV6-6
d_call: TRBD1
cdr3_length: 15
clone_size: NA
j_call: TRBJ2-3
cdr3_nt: TGTGCCAGCAGTTACTCGGGACAGGGGATAGATACGCAGTATTTT
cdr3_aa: CASSYSGQGIDTQYF

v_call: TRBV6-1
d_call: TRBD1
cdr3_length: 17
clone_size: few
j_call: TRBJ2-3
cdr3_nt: TGTGCCAGCAGTGCCGAAGCAGGGGGCGCGGGCACAGATACGCAGTATTTT
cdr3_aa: CASSAEAGGAGTDTQYF

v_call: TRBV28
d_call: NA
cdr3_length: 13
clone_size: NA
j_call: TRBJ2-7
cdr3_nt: TGTGCCAGCAGCCAACCGAACGGCCACGAGCAGTACTTC
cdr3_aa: CASSQPNGHEQYF

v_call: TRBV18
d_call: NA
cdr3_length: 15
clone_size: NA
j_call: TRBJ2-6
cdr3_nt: TGTGCCAGCTCGGAGGAGGGCTCTGGGGCCAACGTCCTGACTTTC
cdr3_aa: CASSEEGSGANVLTF

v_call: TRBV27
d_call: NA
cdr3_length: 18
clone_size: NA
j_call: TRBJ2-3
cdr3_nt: TGTGCCAGCAGTTTATCTCAACTCATGCCCCAGCCCGTAGATACGCAGTATTTT
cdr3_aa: CASSLSQLMPQPVDTQYF

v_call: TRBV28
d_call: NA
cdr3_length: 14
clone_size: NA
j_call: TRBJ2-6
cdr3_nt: TGTGCCACTCACCCAGAGGCTGGGGCCAACGTCCTGACTTTC
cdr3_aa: CATHPEAGANVLTF

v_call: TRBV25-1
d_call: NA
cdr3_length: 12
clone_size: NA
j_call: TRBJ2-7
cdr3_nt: TGTGCCAGCAGTGCTGCCCATGGAGAGCAGTACTTC
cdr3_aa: CASSAAHGEQYF

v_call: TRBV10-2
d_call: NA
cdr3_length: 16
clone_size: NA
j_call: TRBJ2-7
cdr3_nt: TGCGCCAGCAGTGAGAGCCGAGACACCAGCTCCTACGAGCAGTACTTC
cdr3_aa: CASSESRDTSSYEQYF

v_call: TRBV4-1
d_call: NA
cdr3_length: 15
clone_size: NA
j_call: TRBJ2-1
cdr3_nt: TGCGCCAGCAGCCACTCCCAGGGGTTAGCGGGTGAGCAGTTCTTC
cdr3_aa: CASSHSQGLAGEQFF